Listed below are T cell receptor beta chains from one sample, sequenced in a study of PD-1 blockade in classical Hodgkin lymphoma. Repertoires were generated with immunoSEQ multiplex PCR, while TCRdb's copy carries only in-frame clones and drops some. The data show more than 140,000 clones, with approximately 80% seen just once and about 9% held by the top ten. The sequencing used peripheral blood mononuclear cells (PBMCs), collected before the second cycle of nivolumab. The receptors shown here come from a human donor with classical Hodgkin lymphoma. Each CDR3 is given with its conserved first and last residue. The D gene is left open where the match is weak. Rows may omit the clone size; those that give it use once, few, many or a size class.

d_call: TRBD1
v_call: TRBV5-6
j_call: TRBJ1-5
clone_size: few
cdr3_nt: TGTGCCAGCAGCTTTTTCGGGACAGGGAAAATACAGCCCCAGCATTTT
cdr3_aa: CASSFFGTGKIQPQHF

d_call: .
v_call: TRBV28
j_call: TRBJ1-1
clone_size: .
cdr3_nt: TGTGCCAGCCTCCAGGGAGAAACCGCTGAAGCTTTCTTT
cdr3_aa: CASLQGETAEAFF

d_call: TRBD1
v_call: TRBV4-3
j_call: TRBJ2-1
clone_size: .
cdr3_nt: TGCGCCAGCAGCCAAGGCCCGGGACAGGCGTACAATGAGCAGTTCTTC
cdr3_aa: CASSQGPGQAYNEQFF

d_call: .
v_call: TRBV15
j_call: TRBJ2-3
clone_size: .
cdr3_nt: TGTGCCACCAGCCCTACCCCTATCCTAACAGATACGCAGTATTTT
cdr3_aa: CATSPTPILTDTQYF

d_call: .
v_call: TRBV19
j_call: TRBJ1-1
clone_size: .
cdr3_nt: TGTGCCAGTAGTATCCTCAGGGGAGGAGGTGAAGCTTTCTTT
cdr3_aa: CASSILRGGGEAFF

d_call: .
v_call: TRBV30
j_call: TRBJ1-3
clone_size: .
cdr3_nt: TGTGCCTGGAGTCGCCCACCCCTCGGAAACACCATATATTTT
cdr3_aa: CAWSRPPLGNTIYF

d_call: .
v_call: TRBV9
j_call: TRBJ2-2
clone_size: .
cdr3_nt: TGTGCCAGCAGCGTAGGAATTTTCACCGGGGAGCTGTTTTTT
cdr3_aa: CASSVGIFTGELFF

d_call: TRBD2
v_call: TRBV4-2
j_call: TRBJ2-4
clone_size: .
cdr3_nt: TGTGCCAGCAGCCAAGTTCTAGCGGCAGCCAAAAACATTCAGTACTTC
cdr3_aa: CASSQVLAAAKNIQYF

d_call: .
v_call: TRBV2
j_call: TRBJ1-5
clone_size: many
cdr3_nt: TGTGCCAGCGAGGAGGGAAGCGGCCAGCCCCAGCATTTT
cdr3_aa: CASEEGSGQPQHF

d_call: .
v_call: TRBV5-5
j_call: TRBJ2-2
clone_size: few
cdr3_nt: TGTGCCAGCAACCCGGTCCCCGGTACCTATAACACCGGGGAGCTGTTTTTT
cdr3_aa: CASNPVPGTYNTGELFF

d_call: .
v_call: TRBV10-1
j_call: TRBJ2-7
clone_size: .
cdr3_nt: TGCGCCAGCAGTGAGTCTGGTAGGAGGAGGCAGTACTTC
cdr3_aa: CASSESGRRRQYF

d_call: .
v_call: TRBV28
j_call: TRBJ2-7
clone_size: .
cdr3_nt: TGTGCCAGCAGTTTACCGGGAAGTCTCAGTCCCTCCTACGAGCAGTACTTC
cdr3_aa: CASSLPGSLSPSYEQYF

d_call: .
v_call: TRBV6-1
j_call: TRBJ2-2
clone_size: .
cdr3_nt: TGTGCCAGCAGAATAGGGATGAACACCGGGGAGCTGTTTTTT
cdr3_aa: CASRIGMNTGELFF

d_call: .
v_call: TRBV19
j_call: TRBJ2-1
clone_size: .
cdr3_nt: TGTGCCAGCCGCTTGGGAAATGAGCAGTTCTTC
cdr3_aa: CASRLGNEQFF

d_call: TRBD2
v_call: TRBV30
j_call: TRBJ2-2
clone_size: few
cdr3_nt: TGTGCCTGGAAAAAGTATTGGCTAGCGGACCGGTGGGAGGAGCTGTTTTTT
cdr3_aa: CAWKKYWLADRWEELFF

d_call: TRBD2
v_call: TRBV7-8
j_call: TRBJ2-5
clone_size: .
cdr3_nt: TGTGCCAGCAGGCCACAGGGGTCGCTAGCGGGAGGAGAGACCCAGTACTTC
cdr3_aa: CASRPQGSLAGGETQYF

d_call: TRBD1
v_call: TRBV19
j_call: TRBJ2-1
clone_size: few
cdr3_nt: TGTGCCAGTAGTATGAACAGGGGTTGGGGAGATGAGCAGTTCTTC
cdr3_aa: CASSMNRGWGDEQFF

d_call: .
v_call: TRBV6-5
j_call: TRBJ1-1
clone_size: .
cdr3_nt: TGTGCCAGCAGTTATCGGTACAGCGGGAACACTGAAGCTTTCTTT
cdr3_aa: CASSYRYSGNTEAFF

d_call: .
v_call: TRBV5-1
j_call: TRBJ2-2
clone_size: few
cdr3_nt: TGCGCCAGCACCCCCGGGGGGCGCATCCTTTCGAACACCGGGGAGCTGTTTTTT
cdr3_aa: CASTPGGRILSNTGELFF

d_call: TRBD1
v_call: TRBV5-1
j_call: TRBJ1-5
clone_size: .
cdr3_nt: TGCGCCAGCAGCTTTGGGACAGGGTCAGGTCAGCCCCAGCATTTT
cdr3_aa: CASSFGTGSGQPQHF

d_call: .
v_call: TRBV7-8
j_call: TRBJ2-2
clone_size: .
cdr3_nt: TGTGCCAGCAGCTTAGCGTATGGCGGGGCGAACACCGGGGAGCTGTTTTTT
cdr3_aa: CASSLAYGGANTGELFF

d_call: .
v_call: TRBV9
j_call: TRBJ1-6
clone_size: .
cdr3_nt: TGTGCCAGCAGCGCCACAGGACCACCCCTCCACTTT
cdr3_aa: CASSATGPPLHF

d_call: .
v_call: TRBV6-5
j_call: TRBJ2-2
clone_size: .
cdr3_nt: TGTGCCAGCAGTTTCAGACCCCCCGCGGGGACCGGGGAGCTGTTTTTT
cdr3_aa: CASSFRPPAGTGELFF

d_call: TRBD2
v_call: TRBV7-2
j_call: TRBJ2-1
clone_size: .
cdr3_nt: TGTGCCAGCAGCTTAGTTAGCGGGAACTACAATGAGCAGTTCTTC
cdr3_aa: CASSLVSGNYNEQFF

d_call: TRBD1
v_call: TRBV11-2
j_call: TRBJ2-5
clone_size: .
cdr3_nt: TGTGCCAGCAGTTGGGGACAGAGGGAGACCCAGTACTTC
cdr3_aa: CASSWGQRETQYF

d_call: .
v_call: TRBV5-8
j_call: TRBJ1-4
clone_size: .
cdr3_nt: TGTGCCAGCAAACAGTTACTTAATGAAAAACTGTTTTTT
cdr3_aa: CASKQLLNEKLFF